The T cell receptor beta chain described here comes from a study of OX40 agonist ivuxolimab in advanced cancers. Study at large: Clinicians treated patients with ivuxolimab, an agonistic anti-OX40 (CD134) antibody. Antecedent anti-PD-1, anti-PD-L1 or anti-CTLA-4 therapy was permissible, with under 50% having received some.

Autoimmune disease history or systemic immunosuppression led to patient exclusion. Notes on this clone: Antigen: not known.

The V and J ends lost 1 base and 1 base respectively, with 10 bases between them. The CDR3 has 15 residues. Germline assignment: CDR1 SGHTA and CDR2 FQGNSA. Study findings and constraints: Relative to CD4+ cells, CD8+ T cells on average had more expanded clones.

Using immunoSEQ multiplex PCR, the repertoire was profiled, and TCRdb retains in-frame clones only, with some absent. The profile shows under 100,000 clones, 75% to 95% of them singletons. The input for sequencing was CD4+ or CD8+ T cells sorted from blood, taken in a trial of the OX40 agonist ivuxolimab. The rearrangement uses TRBV7-2 and TRBJ1-1; D unresolved. This TCR derives from an adult with an advanced solid tumor such as melanoma, head and neck, liver or kidney cancer. For the CDR3, the DNA is TGTGCCAGCAGCTTAGTGCTGCGGGGGAACACTGAAGCTTTCTTT. It specifies CASSLVLRGNTEAFF.